This T cell receptor (beta chain) emerged from a study of T cells in Graves' hyperthyroidism and ophthalmopathy. Researchers took RNA transcripts and amplified the TCR beta CDR3 regions from them. When the TCR CDR3 underwent first-round RT-PCR, the HTBI primer set was used. TCRdb processed the multiplex PCR reads anew with MiXCR; each CDR3 protein has one entry. The data hold around 300,000 distinct CDR3 sequences, with more than 11% observed a single time. Hyperthyroidism in the patients, aged 18 to 65, was newly diagnosed and under 2 months in duration. The PBMCs were taken from more than 8 ml of fresh peripheral blood. Sequencing input: blood. The origin of this receptor is a woman under 40 with Graves' hyperthyroidism.

Written as DNA, the CDR3 is TGTGCCAGCAGCCGACTCGGACTCCAAGAGACCCAGTACTTC. This encodes CASSRLGLQETQYF. This chain joins TRBV5-4 and TRBJ2-5, with D tentatively TRBD2 (5 bases). Trimming removed 4 bases from V and 1 base from J, with 11 bases in between. This CDR3 is built from 14 residues. In germline, CDR1 is SGHNT, CDR2 YYREEE (reference sequence).